The rows below give T cell receptor beta chains drawn from one sample of a study of cytomegalovirus exposure and HLA in healthy donors. The assay was immunoSEQ multiplex PCR, and TCRdb's table has in-frame clones only and misses some. This table lists 200,000 or so clones. Specimen: PBMCs. The receptor set was obtained from a boy aged 5-17 years in good health and CMV-seronegative. Each CDR3 is given with its conserved first and last residue.

V gene	J gene	CDR3 protein
TRBV2	TRBJ1-4	CASTSGGYGEKLFF
TRBV27	TRBJ1-6	CASSLSRARTYNSPLHF
TRBV25-1	TRBJ2-3	CASSGYREADTQYF
TRBV5-5	TRBJ1-1	CASSWAGPDTEAFF
TRBV28	TRBJ1-3	CASSLFGTGTGNTIYF
TRBV9	TRBJ1-5	CASSVDQRGPQHF
TRBV2	TRBJ2-6	CASSGQGASGANVLTF
TRBV30	TRBJ2-2	CAWSAGTGLRTGELFF
TRBV5-1	TRBJ2-7	CASSFPDRGNEQYF
TRBV11-1	TRBJ2-7	CASSPLLGTANYEQYF
TRBV2	TRBJ1-1	CAGTGQGATEAFF
TRBV29-1	TRBJ1-1	CSVASRSGYTEAFF
TRBV19	TRBJ1-6	CASSPTLLPPLHF
TRBV7-2	TRBJ2-1	CASSTTRGGAKFF
TRBV14	TRBJ1-2	CASSQNLRGLGYTF
TRBV18	TRBJ2-3	CASSPPRTDTQYF
TRBV29-1	TRBJ1-2	CSVEAGENYGYTF
TRBV27	TRBJ2-7	CASSLWTSGGGEQYF
TRBV13	TRBJ2-2	CASSQTGPSTGELFF
TRBV28	TRBJ1-1	CASSLRDRARAFF
TRBV19	TRBJ2-7	CASRWASGSYEQYF
TRBV7-2	TRBJ1-1	CASSYKAGTEAFF
TRBV30	TRBJ1-5	CAWSPGDSNQPQHF
TRBV4-1	TRBJ2-7	CASSQGARDRDPYEQYF
TRBV19	TRBJ1-3	CASSIVAGNTIYF
TRBV9	TRBJ1-2	CASSETGVNYGYTF
TRBV30	NA	CAWSPSTIPYEQYF
TRBV14	TRBJ1-1	CASSQGGGFVTEAFF
TRBV9	TRBJ1-4	CASSVNDRETNEKLFF
TRBV6-5	TRBJ1-2	CASSLNYFNYTF
TRBV6-5	TRBJ2-1	CASSYDRGSNEQFF
TRBV30	TRBJ2-5	CAWSHLGGDQETQYF
TRBV9	TRBJ2-7	CASSGGLSISYEQYF
TRBV5-1	TRBJ2-1	CASSLKPGQEIYNEQFF
TRBV7-2	TRBJ1-5	CASSFRGQPQHF
TRBV30	TRBJ1-5	CAWDRDGNQPQHF
TRBV6-1	TRBJ2-1	CASRDSASYNEQFF
TRBV2	TRBJ1-3	CATSRGRAGNTIYF
TRBV10-3	TRBJ1-4	CAISNPDRGFANEKLFF
TRBV10-3	TRBJ2-3	CAISDYGGSTDTQYF
TRBV5-1	TRBJ2-1	CASRQGQGSYNEQFF
TRBV30	TRBJ2-7	CAWDRRDLPLYEQYF
TRBV6-6	TRBJ2-1	CASSLAGSSSYNEQFF
TRBV21-1	TRBJ2-2	CASPRGRTGELFF
TRBV7-3	TRBJ2-3	CASSSGLAGVTDTQYF
TRBV7-9	TRBJ1-2	CASSFNRGNYGYTF
TRBV11-2	TRBJ2-7	CASSLLGQPSYEQYF
TRBV7-9	TRBJ1-5	CASSLGLDRQPQHF